Below are 6 T cell receptor beta chains sequenced from a single sample in a study of cytomegalovirus exposure and HLA in healthy donors (TCRdb year 2017). The receptor library was made with the immunoSEQ multiplex PCR assay. A mixture of 60 forward primers for TCR Vbeta segments and 13 reverse primers for TCR Jbeta segments was used in the multiplex PCR. TCRdb took this table from immuneACCESS and kept in-frame rearrangements with V and J called. Such tables lack part of the clones; where checked against another copy, unresolved V genes explain under half of the gap, and the rest is unexplained. This sample lists over 120,000 clones; about 80% were detected once. In total, the top ten clones hold roughly 1.4% of the sample. The sample comprised PBMCs. These receptors were collected from a man aged 25 to 40 in good health and CMV-seropositive.

This clone has only a few counts. Written as DNA, the CDR3 is TGTGCCAGCAGCTTAGGAGGTTACAATCAGCCCCAGCATTTT. Its translation: CASSLGGYNQPQHF. The chain employs TRBV7-2 and TRBJ1-5; D call uncertain. Germline values: CDR1 SGHTA, CDR2 FQGNSA. V was trimmed by 1 base and J by 3 bases, leaving 7 bases between them. CDR3 length equals 14 residues.

The chain has TRBV28 and TRBJ1-5, with TRBD1 matching 7 bases. V dropped 2 bases and J dropped 3; count of bases not matched to a gene: 4. Looked up from germline, CDR1 is MDHEN and CDR2 is SYDVKM. CDR3 length: 15 residues. The CDR3 sequence: CASSLPGGPNQPQHF. The CDR3 DNA reads TGTGCCAGCAGTTTACCAGGGGGTCCCAATCAGCCCCAGCATTTT.

The sample holds a few counts of this clone. V gene TRBV10-2 combines with J gene TRBJ1-3; weak D call: TRBD1 (5 bases). The V end lost 0 bases, the J end lost 2 bases, and 5 bases lay between the germline ends. CDR3 size: 14 residues. CDR1 is WSHSY and CDR2 is SAAADI in the germline V gene. The CDR3 nucleotides read TGCGCCAGCAGTGAGTCAGGGGCTGGAAACACCATATATTTT. The encoded protein is CASSESGAGNTIYF.

The chain uses TRBV7-9 and TRBJ1-2; TRBD1 matches at 9 bases. The CDR3 runs to 15 residues. Germline values: CDR1 SEHNR, CDR2 FQNEAQ (reference sequence). V dropped 5 bases and J dropped 5; count of bases not matched to a gene: 9. CDR3 coding DNA: TGTGCCAGCAGCGCGGGGGACAGGGTTCGGTATGGCTACACCTTC. Protein: CASSAGDRVRYGYTF.

V usage is TRBV28 and J usage is TRBJ2-7; D possibly corresponds to TRBD2 (7 bases). This CDR3 is built from 12 residues. V was pared by 10 bases and J by 1 base, with 11 bases between. CDR1 MDHEN and CDR2 SYDVKM come from the germline V gene. The CDR3 loop is CATRGASYEQYF. The CDR3 nucleotides read TGTGCCACCCGGGGGGCTTCCTACGAGCAGTACTTC.

V is TRBV11-3 and J is TRBJ2-3; 13 bases map to TRBD2. This CDR3 is 19 amino acids long. Germline CDR1 is SGHNT and CDR2 is YENEEA. V was clipped by 5 bases and J by 1 base; unmatched bases: 12. The CDR3 DNA follows: TGTGCCAGCAGCCCCCGGACTAGCGGGAGTGTATATCGCACAGATACGCAGTATTTT. This codes for CASSPRTSGSVYRTDTQYF.